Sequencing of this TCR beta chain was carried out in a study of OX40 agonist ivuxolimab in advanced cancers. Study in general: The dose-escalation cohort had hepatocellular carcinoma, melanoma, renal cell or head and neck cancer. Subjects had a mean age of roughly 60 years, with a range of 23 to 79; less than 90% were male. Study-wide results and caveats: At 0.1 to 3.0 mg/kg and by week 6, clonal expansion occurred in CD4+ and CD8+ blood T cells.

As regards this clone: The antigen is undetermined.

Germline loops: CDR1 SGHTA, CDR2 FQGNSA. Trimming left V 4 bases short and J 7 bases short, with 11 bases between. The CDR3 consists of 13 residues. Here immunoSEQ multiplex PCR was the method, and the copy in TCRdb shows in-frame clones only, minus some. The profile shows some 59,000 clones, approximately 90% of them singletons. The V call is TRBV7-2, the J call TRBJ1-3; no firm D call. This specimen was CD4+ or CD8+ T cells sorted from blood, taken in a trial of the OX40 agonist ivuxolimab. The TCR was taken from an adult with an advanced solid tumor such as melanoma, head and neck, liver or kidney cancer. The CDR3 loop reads CASSSSYGNTIYF. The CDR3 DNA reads TGTGCCAGCAGCTCCTCATACGGGAACACCATATATTTT.